One and the same sample provided the 2 T cell receptor beta chains below, sequenced in a study of chemoradiotherapy in HPV16-positive cancers. TCRdb's table, derived via immunoSEQ multiplex PCR, lists solely in-frame clones and lacks some. Here the sample spans about 7,800 clones, about 66% being singletons. Sample acquisition took place from a patient who underwent chemoradiotherapy. These receptors originate from a human donor with HPV-associated anogenital cancer.

The chain has TRBV5-5 and TRBJ1-1; weak D call: TRBD1 (5 bases). This CDR3 comprises 16 residues. The germline V gene encodes CDR1 SGHKS and CDR2 YYEKEE (reference sequence). V was trimmed by 2 bases and J by 9 bases, leaving 23 bases between them. The CDR3, as DNA: TGTGCCAGCAGCTTTGAGATTGACAGTGCTCGTGGGAAAGCTTTCTTT. It specifies CASSFEIDSARGKAFF.

The chain is built from TRBV14 and TRBJ1-2, with D perhaps TRBD1 (5 bases). Per germline, CDR1 SGHDN and CDR2 FVKESK. The CDR3 loop spans 14 amino acids. Trimming took off 2 bases at V and 4 bases at J, with 11 bases between the two ends. Here the CDR3 DNA reads TGTGCCAGCAGCCAACCTGGAGGGGCCTATGGCTACACCTTC. Its protein is CASSQPGGAYGYTF.